This T cell receptor beta chain was sequenced for a study of shared clonotypes between healthy human individuals. At the level of the study: For every donor, three CD4 naive, three CD4 memory, two CD8 naive and one CD8 memory plates were used.

The method was immunoSEQ multiplex PCR; TCRdb's version includes in-frame clones alone and lacks a portion of them. This sample has about 1.1 million clones, with approximately 75% found just once. Trimming left V 1 base short and J 0 bases short, with 6 bases between. Germline assignment: CDR1 LNHNV and CDR2 YYDKDF (reference sequence). The CDR3 is 15 amino acids. The clonotype originates from a man aged 18-30 years in good health. Some clones in this sample may be carry-over from other donors' samples. The sample taken for sequencing was memory CD4+ T cells from PBMCs. Indicated subset: CD45RA-negative fraction. V is TRBV15 and J is TRBJ1-4; D is unclear. The CDR3 DNA reads TGTGCCACCAGCAGAGGGGTGCCAACTAATGAAAAACTGTTTTTT. Its protein is CATSRGVPTNEKLFF.